This T cell receptor (beta chain) appears in the sequencing data of a study of OX40 agonist ivuxolimab in advanced cancers. In the study overall: At doses from 0.01 to 10 mg/kg, patients were given intravenous ivuxolimab every 2 weeks. Patients in dose escalation had liver, melanoma, kidney or head and neck cancers.

The CDR3 spans 13 residues. CDR1 is MDHEN, CDR2 SYDVKM, per germline. V lost 1 base, J lost 5 bases, and 9 bases lay in between. Measured with immunoSEQ multiplex PCR; TCRdb has only the in-frame clones, and not every one. This sample has tens of thousands of clones, with 73% found just once. Findings and limits, study-wide: Expanded peripheral T cells had an undetermined antigen specificity.

Note on this clone: Its antigen remains unidentified.

The source is an adult with an advanced solid tumor such as melanoma, head and neck, liver or kidney cancer. This sequence joins TRBV28 and TRBJ2-7; D might be TRBD1 (5 bases). The sample was CD4+ or CD8+ T cells sorted from blood, taken in a trial of the OX40 agonist ivuxolimab. The CDR3 loop reads CASSLSGSDEQYF. CDR3 coding DNA: TGTGCCAGCAGTTTATCAGGGTCCGACGAGCAGTACTTC. Based on the CDR3 plus reference TRBV28 and TRBJ2-7, the full variable domain is DVKVTQSSRYLVKRTGEKVFLECVQDMDHENMFWYRQDPGLGLRLIYFSYDVKMKEKGDIPEGYSVSREKKERFSLILESASTNQTSMYLCASSLSGSDEQYFGPGTRLTVT.